This TCR beta chain is from a study of cytomegalovirus exposure and HLA in healthy donors. Study as a whole: Out of several hundred genotyped donors, 81% belonged to the Caucasian-associated ancestry cluster. Findings and caveats of the study: Within a later analysis, the majority of CMV-associated TCR beta chains appeared HLA-restricted. With DRB1 most and HLA-C fewest, TCR association rates differed between HLA loci in a later analysis.

With 5 bases clipped from V and 3 bases from J, the junction kept 6 bases outside the gene matches. Germline V gene sequence: CDR1 MDHEN, CDR2 SYDVKM. The length of the CDR3 is 15 residues. The PCR made use of 60 Vbeta and 13 Jbeta primers. Repertoires were generated with immunoSEQ multiplex PCR, while TCRdb's copy carries only in-frame clones and drops some. The sample carries about 130,000 clones, 77% recorded once. With respect to this clone: Its antigen is undetermined.

This clonotype was obtained from a man aged 25 to 40 in good health and CMV-seronegative. J is TRBJ1-4 and V is TRBV28; TRBD1 aligns across 7 bases. Sequenced input: PBMCs. This CDR3 reads CASSPGQAPNEKLFF. CDR3 sequence (DNA): TGTGCCAGCAGTCCAGGACAGGCTCCTAATGAAAAACTGTTTTTT. Looking up the rest from reference TRBV28 and TRBJ1-4 gives the full variable domain: DVKVTQSSRYLVKRTGEKVFLECVQDMDHENMFWYRQDPGLGLRLIYFSYDVKMKEKGDIPEGYSVSREKKERFSLILESASTNQTSMYLCASSPGQAPNEKLFFGSGTQLSVL.